These 5 T cell receptor beta chains were sequenced from one sample in a study of OX40 agonist ivuxolimab in advanced cancers. Libraries were prepared by immunoSEQ multiplex PCR; TCRdb keeps only in-frame clonotypes and omits some of them. The sample lists 95,000 to 150,000 clones, 85% to 95% occurring once. This specimen was CD4+ or CD8+ T cells sorted from blood, taken in a trial of the OX40 agonist ivuxolimab. The receptors come from an adult with an advanced solid tumor such as melanoma, head and neck, liver or kidney cancer.

The V and J genes are TRBV5-1 and TRBJ2-1, with D perhaps matching TRBD2 (6 bases). Germline CDR1 reads SGHRS; CDR2 reads YFSETQ. This CDR3 is built from 14 residues. V lost 4 bases, J lost 6 bases, and 14 bases lay in between. CDR3 DNA: TGCGCCAGCAGCCCTGGCCTGACTAGCAATGAGCAGTTCTTC. Translation gives CASSPGLTSNEQFF. The entire variable domain, with the rest obtained from reference TRBV5-1 and TRBJ2-1, is as follows: KAGVTQTPRYLIKTRGQQVTLSCSPISGHRSVSWYQQTPGQGLQFLFEYFSETQRNKGNFPGRFSGRQFSNSRSEMNVSTLELGDSALYLCASSPGLTSNEQFFGPGTRLTVL.

The chain recombines TRBV6-5 with TRBJ2-7; 9 nucleotides align to TRBD1. This CDR3 is 15 amino acids long. The germline CDR1 and CDR2 sequences are MNHEY and SVGAGI. The trim removed 0 bases at V and 3 bases at J, leaving 3 bases unmatched. The CDR3 coding sequence is TGTGCCAGCAGTTACTCGGCGACAGGGGGCTACGAGCAGTACTTC. Protein product: CASSYSATGGYEQYF.

The chain joins TRBV19 to TRBJ2-7; D is unresolved. The CDR3 length is 13 residues. Germline CDR1 and CDR2: LNHDA and SQIVND (reference sequence). Trimming left V 6 bases short and J 2 bases short, with 11 bases between. CDR3: CASSLWPPYEQYF. The CDR3 DNA reads TGTGCCAGTAGCCTTTGGCCCCCCTACGAGCAGTACTTC. The full variable domain, in which reference TRBV19 and TRBJ2-7 provide the parts outside the CDR3, is DGGITQSPKYLFRKEGQNVTLSCEQNLNHDAMYWYRQDPGQGLRLIYYSQIVNDFQKGDIAEGYSVSREKKESFPLTVTSAQKNPTAFYLCASSLWPPYEQYFGPGTRLTVT.

The genes are TRBV4-3 and TRBJ2-1; D unresolved. Per the germline V gene, CDR1 is LGHNA and CDR2 is YSLEER. The CDR3 runs to 15 residues. The ends were cut back, 0 bases at V and 7 bases at J, with 13 bases in the middle. The CDR3 here is CASSQDPGWMNEQFF. The CDR3 nucleotides read TGCGCCAGCAGCCAAGATCCAGGTTGGATGAATGAGCAGTTCTTC.

V gene TRBV4-2 combines with J gene TRBJ1-5; D not resolved. V lost 3 bases to trimming and J lost 0 bases, with 9 bases between them. Germline V gives CDR1 LGHNA, CDR2 YNFKEQ. The CDR3 consists of 15 residues. For the CDR3, the DNA is TGTGCCAGCAGCCAGAGTGGGTATAGCAATCAGCCCCAGCATTTT. It encodes CASSQSGYSNQPQHF.